This T cell receptor (beta chain) was obtained from a study of blood T cell repertoires in COVID-19. The CDR3 runs to 13 residues. The germline CDR1 and CDR2 sequences are SGHVS and FQNEAQ. Trimming shortened V by 4 bases and J by 6 bases, and 10 bases separated the two germline ends. Produced via immunoSEQ multiplex PCR; TCRdb's table is partial and in-frame only. The data hold under 250,000 clones, with 80% to 85% observed a single time. The source is a woman aged 60-70 years who had recovered from COVID-19. The gene calls are TRBV7-8 and TRBJ2-4; TRBD2 might be the D (6 bases). Sequencing input: peripheral blood. Here the CDR3 reads CASSSPGVNIQYF. In DNA form, the CDR3 reads TGTGCCAGCAGCTCCCCGGGGGTAAACATTCAGTACTTC.